This T cell receptor beta chain was profiled in a study of Ad26.COV2.S vaccination and SARS-CoV-2 variants. Study conclusions and caveats: Total T cell responses were possibly underestimated by TCR breadth and depth analyses. Vaccine and placebo recipients had comparable breadth of non-spike TCRs.

J gave up 3 bases and V 3 bases, and 3 bases lay outside the gene matches. The germline V gene encodes CDR1 MGHRA and CDR2 YSYEKL. The CDR3 totals 15 residues. Treatment reported: roughly 20 received Ad26.COV2.S at low or high dose, single or two shots; about 5 received placebo; per-sample allocation not given. The study sampled participants on day 63 after the first vaccine or placebo injection. To note about this clone: Antigen specificity is unknown.

Only in-frame clones appear in the TCRdb table, and some are missing; sequencing was by immunoSEQ multiplex PCR. The sample lists around 300,000 clones, approximately 90% occurring once. The chain uses TRBV4-1 and TRBJ1-5, with 9 bases aligning to TRBD1. The sequencing used peripheral blood, collected in a trial of Ad26.COV2.S vaccine versus placebo. This clonotype originated in a person aged 18-65 years who received the Ad26.COV2.S COVID-19 vaccine or a placebo. In DNA, the CDR3 is TGCGCCAGCAGCCAGGGACAGGGTCTCAATCAGCCCCAGCATTTT. As protein: CASSQGQGLNQPQHF.